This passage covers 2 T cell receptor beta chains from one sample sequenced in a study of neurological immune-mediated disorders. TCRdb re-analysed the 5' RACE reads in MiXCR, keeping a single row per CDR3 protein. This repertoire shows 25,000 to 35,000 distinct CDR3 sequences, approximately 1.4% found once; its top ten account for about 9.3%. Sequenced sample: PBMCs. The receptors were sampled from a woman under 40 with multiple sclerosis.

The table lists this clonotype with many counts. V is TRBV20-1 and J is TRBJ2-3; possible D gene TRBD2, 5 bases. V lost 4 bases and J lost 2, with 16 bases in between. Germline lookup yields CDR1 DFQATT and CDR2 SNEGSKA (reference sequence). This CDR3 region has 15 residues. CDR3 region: CSAKDSAKPTDTQYF. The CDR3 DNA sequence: TGCAGTGCTAAGGACTCAGCTAAGCCCACAGATACGCAGTATTTT.

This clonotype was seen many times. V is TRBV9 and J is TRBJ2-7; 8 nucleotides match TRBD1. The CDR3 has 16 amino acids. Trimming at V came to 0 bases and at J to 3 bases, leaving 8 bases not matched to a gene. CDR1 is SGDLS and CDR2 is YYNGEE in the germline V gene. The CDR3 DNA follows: TGTGCCAGCAGCGTAGGGACAGGGTCAGGATACTACGAGCAGTACTTC. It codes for CASSVGTGSGYYEQYF.